Listed below are T cell receptor beta chains from one sample, sequenced in a study of cytotoxic CD8 clonotypes in ibrutinib-treated CLL. Here immunoSEQ multiplex PCR was the method, and the copy in TCRdb shows in-frame clones only, minus some. The sample consists of roughly 250,000 clones, less than 75% of them appearing once. The sequences come from PBMCs, collected after 24 months of ibrutinib treatment. Receptors were obtained from a human donor with chronic lymphocytic leukemia. CDR3s include the opening cysteine and the closing phenylalanine or tryptophan. A D gene is named only where the DNA matches it firmly. Not every row has a clone size; where given, it reads once, few, many or a size class.

J gene: TRBJ2-6; V gene: TRBV4-3; clone size: -; D gene: TRBD1; CDR3 DNA: TGCGCCAGCAGCCAAGAGGGGGACAGCTCTGGGGCCAACGTCCTGACTTTC; CDR3 protein: CASSQEGDSSGANVLTF
J gene: TRBJ1-2; V gene: TRBV5-1; clone size: few; D gene: -; CDR3 DNA: TGCGCCAGCAGCTTGGAGGGAGTGGGCTACACCTTC; CDR3 protein: CASSLEGVGYTF
J gene: TRBJ2-4; V gene: TRBV10-2; clone size: -; D gene: -; CDR3 DNA: TGCGCCAGCGTGGCGGGAAGAAACGAAAACATTCAGTACTTC; CDR3 protein: CASVAGRNENIQYF
J gene: TRBJ2-6; V gene: TRBV9; clone size: -; D gene: -; CDR3 DNA: TGTGCCAGCAGCCCCCAGGTAGGGCGCCACTCTGGGGCCAACGTCCTGACTTTC; CDR3 protein: CASSPQVGRHSGANVLTF
J gene: TRBJ1-2; V gene: TRBV14; clone size: -; D gene: -; CDR3 DNA: TGTGCCAGCAGCCAAGGAGGAGGGTTTGGCTACACCTTC; CDR3 protein: CASSQGGGFGYTF
J gene: TRBJ2-1; V gene: TRBV27; clone size: -; D gene: TRBD2; CDR3 DNA: TGTGCCAGCAGGCTGACTAGCGGCTACAATGAGCAGTTCTTC; CDR3 protein: CASRLTSGYNEQFF
J gene: TRBJ1-1; V gene: TRBV30; clone size: -; D gene: -; CDR3 DNA: TGTGCCTGGACTCCGGGGAGGGAGAACACTGAAGCTTTCTTT; CDR3 protein: CAWTPGRENTEAFF
J gene: TRBJ2-2; V gene: TRBV9; clone size: -; D gene: -; CDR3 DNA: TGTGCCAGCAGCGGGTGGCGGGACACCGGGGAGCTGTTTTTT; CDR3 protein: CASSGWRDTGELFF
J gene: TRBJ2-2; V gene: TRBV19; clone size: -; D gene: TRBD2; CDR3 DNA: TGTGCCAGTAGTCCGGGACTAACCGGGGAGCTGTTTTTT; CDR3 protein: CASSPGLTGELFF
J gene: TRBJ2-3; V gene: TRBV5-1; clone size: -; D gene: TRBD2; CDR3 DNA: TGCGCCAGCAGCTTTAATCCGGGGGGACCACGCACAGATACGCAGTATTTT; CDR3 protein: CASSFNPGGPRTDTQYF
J gene: TRBJ1-1; V gene: TRBV19; clone size: -; D gene: -; CDR3 DNA: TGTGCCAGTAGAGGGGGGCAAATGAACACTGAAGCTTTCTTT; CDR3 protein: CASRGGQMNTEAFF
J gene: TRBJ2-3; V gene: TRBV4-2; clone size: -; D gene: TRBD2; CDR3 DNA: TGTGCCAGCAGCCAAGAGCGGGAGCCGGGGGATACGCAGTATTTT; CDR3 protein: CASSQEREPGDTQYF
J gene: TRBJ1-4; V gene: TRBV6-5; clone size: -; D gene: TRBD1; CDR3 DNA: TGTGCCAGCAGGCAGGGACAGGGAAATGAAAAACTGTTTTTT; CDR3 protein: CASRQGQGNEKLFF
J gene: TRBJ2-1; V gene: TRBV6-4; clone size: -; D gene: TRBD2; CDR3 DNA: TGTGCCAGCAGTGGTTCTAGCGGGAGCGCGAATGAGCAGTTCTTC; CDR3 protein: CASSGSSGSANEQFF
J gene: TRBJ2-7; V gene: TRBV7-9; clone size: -; D gene: TRBD2; CDR3 DNA: TGTGCCAGCAGCCATAGCGGGAGGGCCAGGGGAGAGCAGTACTTC; CDR3 protein: CASSHSGRARGEQYF
J gene: TRBJ2-7; V gene: TRBV6-5; clone size: -; D gene: -; CDR3 DNA: TGTGCCAGCAGGGAGCCCACAGGTTCCGAGCAGTACTTC; CDR3 protein: CASREPTGSEQYF
J gene: TRBJ2-3; V gene: TRBV9; clone size: -; D gene: -; CDR3 DNA: TGTGCCAGCAGCCTTGCCCACACAGATACGCAGTATTTT; CDR3 protein: CASSLAHTDTQYF
J gene: TRBJ2-7; V gene: TRBV14; clone size: few; D gene: -; CDR3 DNA: TGTGCCAGCAGCCAAGCTGTCGAGCAGTACTTC; CDR3 protein: CASSQAVEQYF
J gene: TRBJ1-2; V gene: TRBV28; clone size: -; D gene: -; CDR3 DNA: TGTGCCAGCAGTTTGGGTATATCAGGGATCGGCTATGGCTACACCTTC; CDR3 protein: CASSLGISGIGYGYTF
J gene: TRBJ1-1; V gene: TRBV18; clone size: -; D gene: -; CDR3 DNA: TGTGCCAGCTCACCACCCTCCCAGACGAACACTGAAGCTTTCTTT; CDR3 protein: CASSPPSQTNTEAFF
J gene: TRBJ2-6; V gene: TRBV15; clone size: few; D gene: TRBD1; CDR3 DNA: TGTGCCACCGGGCGGGACAGGGGAGAGTCTGGGGCCAACGTCCTGACTTTC; CDR3 protein: CATGRDRGESGANVLTF
J gene: TRBJ2-1; V gene: TRBV9; clone size: few; D gene: TRBD2; CDR3 DNA: TGTGCCAGCAGCGTAGGAGGTGGAGCGGGAGTTAGCGATGAGCAGTTCTTC; CDR3 protein: CASSVGGGAGVSDEQFF
J gene: TRBJ2-7; V gene: TRBV27; clone size: -; D gene: TRBD1; CDR3 DNA: TGTGCCAGCACCAGGGACAGGGAGGGCGAGCAGTACTTC; CDR3 protein: CASTRDREGEQYF
J gene: TRBJ2-7; V gene: TRBV28; clone size: -; D gene: -; CDR3 DNA: TGTGCCAGCAGTTCTTCAGGGGCCTACGAGCAGTACTTC; CDR3 protein: CASSSSGAYEQYF
J gene: TRBJ2-5; V gene: TRBV5-8; clone size: -; D gene: TRBD1; CDR3 DNA: TGTGCCAGCAGCGGACCCGGGACAGGGGGCCCCAGGGCCCAGTACTTC; CDR3 protein: CASSGPGTGGPRAQYF
J gene: TRBJ1-1; V gene: TRBV7-2; clone size: -; D gene: TRBD1; CDR3 DNA: TGTGCCAGCAGCAAACGACCTCCGGGACAGGGCCACACTGAAGCTTTCTTT; CDR3 protein: CASSKRPPGQGHTEAFF
J gene: TRBJ2-1; V gene: TRBV1; clone size: -; D gene: -; CDR3 DNA: TGCACCAGCAGCCGACGTAGCGGGGCGAGCTCCTACAATGAGCAGTTCTTC; CDR3 protein: CTSSRRSGASSYNEQFF
J gene: TRBJ2-1; V gene: TRBV9; clone size: few; D gene: TRBD2; CDR3 DNA: TGTGCCAGCAGCCCGATGACTAGCGGGAGGGTACACCAGGAGTTCTTC; CDR3 protein: CASSPMTSGRVHQEFF
J gene: TRBJ2-3; V gene: TRBV5-1; clone size: few; D gene: -; CDR3 DNA: TGCGCCAGCAGCGCCCGGACCACAGATACGCAGTATTTT; CDR3 protein: CASSARTTDTQYF
J gene: TRBJ2-2; V gene: TRBV6-6; clone size: -; D gene: -; CDR3 DNA: TGTGCCAGCAGACCCGGACCCTACGCCGGGGAGCTGTTTTTT; CDR3 protein: CASRPGPYAGELFF
J gene: TRBJ2-2; V gene: TRBV9; clone size: -; D gene: TRBD2; CDR3 DNA: TGTGCCAGCAGCCCCCGGACTAGCGAGAACACCGGGGAGCTGTTTTTT; CDR3 protein: CASSPRTSENTGELFF
J gene: TRBJ1-4; V gene: TRBV28; clone size: -; D gene: -; CDR3 DNA: TGTGCCAGCAGTTTAAGGCAGGGAGATGAAAAACTGTTTTTT; CDR3 protein: CASSLRQGDEKLFF
J gene: TRBJ2-7; V gene: TRBV7-9; clone size: -; D gene: -; CDR3 DNA: TGTGCCAGCAGCCCCCCCGGTACCTACGAGCAGTACTTC; CDR3 protein: CASSPPGTYEQYF
J gene: TRBJ1-5; V gene: TRBV6-5; clone size: few; D gene: -; CDR3 DNA: TGTGCCAGCACCAAAACGGGACAACAGCCCCAGCATTTT; CDR3 protein: CASTKTGQQPQHF
J gene: TRBJ1-2; V gene: TRBV28; clone size: -; D gene: -; CDR3 DNA: TGTGCCAGCAGTTTCAGGAGTCGGGGCTACACCTTC; CDR3 protein: CASSFRSRGYTF
J gene: TRBJ2-7; V gene: TRBV7-9; clone size: -; D gene: -; CDR3 DNA: TGTGCCAGCAGCCCGGACAGTTCCTACGAGCAGTACTTC; CDR3 protein: CASSPDSSYEQYF
J gene: TRBJ2-7; V gene: TRBV4-1; clone size: -; D gene: -; CDR3 DNA: TGCGCCAGCAGCGGGGAGGGGGCCAACTCCTACGAGCAGTACTTC; CDR3 protein: CASSGEGANSYEQYF
J gene: TRBJ2-5; V gene: TRBV7-6; clone size: -; D gene: TRBD1; CDR3 DNA: TGTGCCAGCGGATCGCCAGGGGGCTACCAAGAGACCCAGTACTTC; CDR3 protein: CASGSPGGYQETQYF
J gene: TRBJ2-6; V gene: TRBV15; clone size: -; D gene: -; CDR3 DNA: TGTGCCACCAGCAGAGGTATCGGCTCTGGGGCCAACGTCCTGACTTTC; CDR3 protein: CATSRGIGSGANVLTF
J gene: TRBJ2-4; V gene: TRBV11-2; clone size: -; D gene: -; CDR3 DNA: TGTGCCAGCAGGACAGGGACTAGTCGACTTGTGAACATTCAGTACTTC; CDR3 protein: CASRTGTSRLVNIQYF
J gene: TRBJ1-2; V gene: TRBV28; clone size: -; D gene: -; CDR3 DNA: TGTGCCAGCAGTTTGCCGGACACCTCACTTAACTATGGCTACACCTTC; CDR3 protein: CASSLPDTSLNYGYTF
J gene: TRBJ2-1; V gene: TRBV10-1; clone size: -; D gene: TRBD2; CDR3 DNA: TGCGCCAGCAGTGAAGGCTTGGCGGGAGGGATGCGGAATGAGCAGTTCTTC; CDR3 protein: CASSEGLAGGMRNEQFF